This T cell receptor beta chain was recovered during a study of metastatic and nonmetastatic thyroid tumors. Looking at the study overall: From malignant and benign thyroid patients, repertoires in blood and in tumor or nodule tissue were compared. Study observations and caveats: Malignant thyroid tumors reportedly exceeded benign nodules significantly in TCR beta diversity, with the difference appearing in blood and tumor.

Each patient came to thyroid surgery without any prior treatment (of any kind). The authors' processing: A classifier of distant metastasis in papillary thyroid cancer was built from CDR3 differences (across clinicopathological groups). TCRdb reprocessed the PCR reads via MiXCR. These V and J calls rely on TCRdb rather than the paper's analysis. The sample includes about 59,000 clones, around 15% of them seen just once. To note about this clone: Its antigen is not known.

Germline assignment: CDR1 MNHEY and CDR2 SVGEGT. The CDR3 totals 22 residues. Trimming removed 2 bases from V and 0 bases from J, with 28 bases in between. This clonotype was obtained from a male donor with papillary thyroid cancer or a benign thyroid nodule (not recorded which). Some clones in this sample may be carry-over from other donors' samples. The gene calls are TRBV6-2 or TRBV6-3 and TRBJ2-2; D is undetermined. Input material: blood. CDR3 protein: CASSYRPALPLRTYSNTGELFF. The CDR3 bases are TGTGCCAGCAGTTACAGGCCAGCTTTACCTCTCCGAACCTATTCGAACACCGGGGAGCTGTTTTTT.